The 5 T cell receptor beta chains given below trace back to one sample, sequenced in a study of cytomegalovirus exposure and HLA in healthy donors. PCR amplification relied on 60 Vbeta primers (plus 13 Jbeta primers). Here immunoSEQ multiplex PCR was the method, and the copy in TCRdb shows in-frame clones only, minus some. The sample consists of about 160,000 clones, around nine tenths of them appearing once. Sequencing was done on a sample of PBMCs. These receptors were obtained from a woman aged 30 to 39 in good health and CMV-seronegative.

This clone turned up a few times. The V call is TRBV6-1, the J call TRBJ2-6; 9 nucleotides line up with TRBD1. From germline, CDR1 is MNHNS and CDR2 SASEGT. The CDR3 is 22 residues long. After removal of 0 bases from V and 1 base from J, the junction contained 16 bases not matched to a gene. The DNA for the CDR3 is TGTGCCAGCAGTGAAGCTGGCCGGGACAGGGTTTACTTCTATTCTGGGGCCAACGTCCTGACTTTC. Amino acid sequence: CASSEAGRDRVYFYSGANVLTF.

This clone was counted a single time. The rearrangement uses TRBV25-1 and TRBJ1-1; a weak D match, TRBD1 (5 bases). Germline V lookup: CDR1 MGHDK, CDR2 SYGVNS. CDR3 length equals 14 residues. Deletions cut 0 bases from V and 6 bases from J, with 11 bases between. CDR3 residues: CASSEYIGAAEAFF. The CDR3 region has the DNA TGTGCCAGCAGTGAATATATAGGGGCAGCTGAAGCTTTCTTT.

The rearrangement joins TRBV29-1 to TRBJ1-2; 7 bases match TRBD1. CDR1 and CDR2 from the germline V gene are SQVTM and ANQGSEA. The V and J ends lost 4 bases and 6 bases, in that order; junction bases with no gene match: 5. The CDR3 is 12 amino acids. The CDR3 protein is CSVVNRGNGYTF. The CDR3 DNA follows: TGCAGCGTTGTAAACAGGGGAAATGGCTACACCTTC.

CDR3 amino acids: CAWSHLSGLGYTF. Here the CDR3 DNA reads TGTGCCTGGAGTCACCTGTCGGGTTTGGGCTACACCTTC. The chain has TRBV30 and TRBJ1-2; D is unresolved. The CDR3 consists of 13 residues. Germline V gene lookup returns CDR1 GTSNPN and CDR2 SVGIG (reference sequence). The V gene lost 2 bases and the J gene lost 8 bases, with 15 bases spanning the gap.

The J gene is TRBJ2-5, the V gene TRBV5-1; D unresolved. The V end lost 1 base, the J end lost 3 bases, and 16 bases lay between the germline ends. Per the germline V gene, CDR1 is SGHRS and CDR2 is YFSETQ. This CDR3 region has 16 residues. The CDR3 sequence is CASSLYGLGLEETQYF. CDR3 bases: TGCGCCAGCAGCTTGTACGGTTTGGGCTTAGAAGAGACCCAGTACTTC.